The 20 T cell receptor beta chains below were found in one sample sequenced in a study of long-term antiretroviral therapy in people with HIV. An immunoSEQ assay, version v3.0, was performed at survey level. Measured with immunoSEQ multiplex PCR; TCRdb has only the in-frame clones, and not every one. This table holds about 39,000 clones, 75% to 90% found once. The starting material was unsorted PBMCs, obtained just before starting antiretroviral therapy. These receptors originate from a woman aged 18-29 years with HIV.

The chain couples TRBV10-3 to TRBJ1-5, with 9 bases that match TRBD1. This CDR3 is built from 12 residues. With V trimmed by 8 bases and J by 6 bases, 2 bases remained unmatched. Germline CDR1 is ENHRY and CDR2 is SYGVKD. CDR3 protein: CAIWTGAQPQHF. The CDR3 DNA reads TGTGCCATCTGGACAGGGGCTCAGCCCCAGCATTTT.

J is TRBJ2-6 and V is TRBV4-1; 7 bases are a match to TRBD2. V dropped 4 bases and J dropped 0; count of bases not matched to a gene: 9. Germline CDR1 and CDR2: MGHRA and YSYEKL. The CDR3 length is 18 residues. CDR3 region: CASSRGGIVGSGANVLTF. The CDR3 DNA reads as TGCGCCAGCAGCCGGGGGGGAATCGTAGGCTCTGGGGCCAACGTCCTGACTTTC.

This chain uses TRBV6-5 with TRBJ2-7; TRBD2 might be the D (6 bases). Per germline, CDR1 MNHEY and CDR2 SVGAGI. The CDR3 totals 13 residues. Deletions cut 8 bases from V and 2 bases from J, with 13 bases between. CDR3 amino acids: CASAEGGTYEQYF. CDR3 nucleotide sequence: TGTGCCAGCGCTGAGGGAGGCACCTACGAGCAGTACTTC.

V usage is TRBV18 and J usage is TRBJ2-7; 10 nucleotides align to TRBD1. The CDR3 is 16 residues long. CDR1 and CDR2 (germline): KGHSH, LQKENI. V trimming: 4 bases; J trimming: 0 bases; junction bases outside the gene matches: 6. The CDR3 sequence: CASSRDRGHLSYEQYF. Written as DNA, the CDR3 is TGTGCCAGCTCACGGGACAGGGGCCATCTCTCCTACGAGCAGTACTTC.

This clone has only one observation. CDR3 residues: CASSSDGLAGGKYNEQFF. The CDR3 DNA reads as TGCGCCAGCAGCTCCGATGGACTAGCGGGAGGGAAGTACAATGAGCAGTTCTTC. V is TRBV5-1 and J is TRBJ2-1, with TRBD2 identical over 15 bases. The junction had 8 bases not matched to a gene; V was cut back by 3 bases and J by 4 bases. The CDR3 sequence is 18 residues long. CDR1 is SGHRS, CDR2 YFSETQ, per germline. The full variable domain, completed using reference TRBV5-1 and TRBJ2-1, is KAGVTQTPRYLIKTRGQQVTLSCSPISGHRSVSWYQQTPGQGLQFLFEYFSETQRNKGNFPGRFSGRQFSNSRSEMNVSTLELGDSALYLCASSSDGLAGGKYNEQFFGPGTRLTVL.

The chain recombines TRBV5-1 with TRBJ2-2, with TRBD1 matching over 7 bases. Trimming at V came to 2 bases and at J to 4 bases, leaving 5 bases not matched to a gene. CDR1 SGHRS and CDR2 YFSETQ come from the germline V gene. This CDR3 comprises 15 residues. Written as DNA, the CDR3 is TGCGCCAGCAGCTTCACAGGGGCTGGCACCGGGGAGCTGTTTTTT. Its translation is CASSFTGAGTGELFF.

This clone is a singleton in its sample. V usage is TRBV7-2 and J usage is TRBJ2-1; D gene unclear. Germline V gene lookup returns CDR1 SGHTA and CDR2 FQGNSA. Deletions cut 5 bases from V and 7 bases from J, with 9 bases between. The CDR3 is made up of 12 amino acids. The CDR3 is CASSTNLNEQFF. The CDR3 DNA sequence: TGTGCCAGCAGCACAAACTTAAATGAGCAGTTCTTC.

The rearrangement joins TRBV15 to TRBJ1-4, with 8 bases fitting TRBD1. Trimming removed 5 bases from V and 5 bases from J; junction bases left unmatched: 4. The CDR3 length is 14 residues. The germline V gene has CDR1 LNHNV and CDR2 YYDKDF (reference sequence). CDR3 DNA sequence: TGTGCCACCAGCTTGGACAGGGCCAATGAAAAACTGTTTTTT. This codes for CATSLDRANEKLFF.

The V and J genes are TRBV7-9 and TRBJ2-1; 9 positions match TRBD1. The CDR3 loop spans 15 amino acids. The germline V gene encodes CDR1 SEHNR and CDR2 FQNEAQ (reference sequence). The junction had 2 bases not matched to a gene; V was cut back by 5 bases and J by 0 bases. The CDR3 DNA sequence: TGTGCCAGCAGCGGGGACAGGGACTCCTACAATGAGCAGTTCTTC. Its translation is CASSGDRDSYNEQFF. The full variable domain, its missing parts supplied by reference TRBV7-9 and TRBJ2-1, is DTGVSQNPRHKITKRGQNVTFRCDPISEHNRLYWYRQTLGQGPEFLTYFQNEAQLEKSRLLSDRFSAERPKGSFSTLEIQRTEQGDSAMYLCASSGDRDSYNEQFFGPGTRLTVL.

This clone was seen a handful of times. V gene TRBV19 combines with J gene TRBJ1-5; 10 nucleotides match TRBD1. J was trimmed by 7 bases and V by 8 bases; bases with no gene match: 2. Germline CDR1 is LNHDA and CDR2 is SQIVND (reference sequence). CDR3 length: 12 amino acids. The CDR3 loop is CASGQGGQPQHF. In DNA, the CDR3 is TGTGCCAGTGGACAGGGGGGACAGCCCCAGCATTTT.

The chain uses TRBV10-3 and TRBJ2-1; weak D call: TRBD2 (6 bases). The germline V gene has CDR1 ENHRY and CDR2 SYGVKD. Trimming removed 5 bases from V and 7 bases from J, with 9 bases in between. This CDR3 is 12 amino acids long. The CDR3 DNA is TGTGCCATCAGTAAGGAGGGGAATGAGCAGTTCTTC. Amino acids: CAISKEGNEQFF.

The V gene is TRBV6-6, the J gene TRBJ2-5; 7 bases are shared with TRBD2. J was trimmed by 4 bases and V by 0 bases; bases with no gene match: 8. The CDR3 spans 16 residues. The V gene's germline CDR1 is MNHNY and CDR2 SVGAGI (reference sequence). CDR3 nucleotides: TGTGCCAGCAGTTACTCTGGGGGGACGGGGGGAGAGACCCAGTACTTC. It yields the protein CASSYSGGTGGETQYF.

The chain carries TRBV9 and TRBJ2-1; 7 nucleotides agree with TRBD1. The CDR3 extends over 15 amino acids. Trimming cost V 3 bases and J 3 bases; bases outside gene matches: 6. Per the germline V gene, CDR1 is SGDLS and CDR2 is YYNGEE. Written as DNA, the CDR3 is TGTGCCAGCAGCGCAACGGGACAGCACTACAATGAGCAGTTCTTC. This gives the protein CASSATGQHYNEQFF.

This clone was counted a single time. J is TRBJ2-7 and V is TRBV27, with TRBD2 matching over 14 bases. The CDR3 runs to 17 residues. The germline gives CDR1 MNHEY, CDR2 SMNVEV (reference sequence). Unmatched junction bases numbered 8, after V lost 5 bases and J lost 2 bases. The DNA of the CDR3 is TGTGCCAGCAGTCCCCCGGGACTAGCGGGAGCCACCTACGAGCAGTACTTC. It codes for CASSPPGLAGATYEQYF.

The genes are TRBV10-1 and TRBJ2-1; 11 nucleotides align to TRBD2. CDR1 is WNHNN and CDR2 is SYGVQD in the germline V gene (reference sequence). V lost 8 bases to trimming and J lost 4 bases; unmatched junction nucleotides: 7. This CDR3 is built from 15 residues. CDR3 in DNA: TGCGCCAGCGGGGGTAGCGGGAGGGTTTACAATGAGCAGTTCTTC. As protein: CASGGSGRVYNEQFF.

This chain connects TRBV5-5 to TRBJ2-7, with D unclear. Germline values: CDR1 SGHKS, CDR2 YYEKEE (reference sequence). This CDR3 contains 11 residues. The V end was cut by 3 bases, the J end by 2 bases, with 3 bases between. The CDR3 DNA sequence: TGTGCCAGCAGCTCGGCCTACGAGCAGTACTTC. It yields the protein CASSSAYEQYF.

The rearrangement links TRBV7-9 to TRBJ2-4, with unresolved D. The CDR3 is 13 residues long. Germline values: CDR1 SEHNR, CDR2 FQNEAQ (reference sequence). The V end lost 1 base, the J end lost 6 bases, and 7 bases lay between the germline ends. CDR3 region: CASSLDGLNIQYF. For the CDR3, the DNA is TGTGCCAGCAGCTTAGACGGATTAAACATTCAGTACTTC.

The chain couples TRBV7-9 to TRBJ1-1, with a tentative D call TRBD1 (5 bases). V shed 1 base and J shed 7 bases, with 16 bases lying between them. CDR1 and CDR2 (germline): SEHNR, FQNEAQ (reference sequence). This CDR3 spans 15 amino acids. The CDR3 sequence is CASSLVADSADEAFF. The CDR3 region has the DNA TGTGCCAGCAGCTTAGTTGCCGACAGTGCGGATGAAGCTTTCTTT.

The chain joins TRBV7-2 to TRBJ2-1, with TRBD1 as a possible D gene (6 bases). Trimming left V 6 bases short and J 1 base short, with 13 bases between. This CDR3 has 15 amino acids. Germline CDR1 reads SGHTA; CDR2 reads FQGNSA. CDR3 sequence: CASRTDRLSYNEQFF. In DNA, the CDR3 is TGTGCCAGCAGGACTGACAGGCTTTCCTACAATGAGCAGTTCTTC.

The rearrangement links TRBV13 to TRBJ1-2; TRBD1 agrees at 10 bases. The CDR3 runs 16 residues. Germline CDR1 and CDR2: PRHDT and FYEKMQ (reference sequence). With V trimmed by 7 bases and J by 4 bases, 12 bases remained unmatched. CDR3 sequence: CASTIYTRTGGYGYTF. Here the CDR3 DNA reads TGTGCCAGCACCATCTATACCCGGACAGGGGGCTATGGCTACACCTTC.